Listed below are T cell receptor beta chains from one sample, sequenced in a study of Graves' ophthalmopathy and Graves' hyperthyroidism. Each CDR3 protein is one row after TCRdb ran MiXCR on the multiplex PCR reads. This sample has roughly 420,000 distinct CDR3 sequences, with around 21% found just once. Source material: peripheral blood. The receptors come from a woman between 18 and 29 years old with stable Graves' hyperthyroidism. Each CDR3 is given with its conserved first and last residue. The D gene is left open where the match is weak. Some rows have no size entry. The others give once, few or many, or a class for an expanded clone.

d_call j_call v_call clone_size cdr3_aa cdr3_nt
TRBD1 TRBJ2-7 TRBV7-2 many CASSPGQGTPWYF TGTGCCAGCAGCCCGGGACAGGGGACGCCTTGGTACTTC
- TRBJ2-3 TRBV6-5 few CASSYAFEGGTDTQYF TGTGCCAGCAGTTACGCCTTTGAGGGGGGCACAGATACGCAGTATTTT
- TRBJ1-1 TRBV30 many CAWSPFLRVAGAFF TGTGCCTGGAGTCCTTTTCTTAGGGTCGCGGGGGCTTTCTTT
- TRBJ1-2 TRBV20-1 many CSARDDYGYTF TGCAGTGCTAGAGACGACTATGGCTACACCTTC
TRBD2 TRBJ2-5 TRBV19 many CASSRTSSLGETQYF TGTGCCAGTAGTCGGACTAGCTCCCTAGGAGAGACCCAGTACTTC
- TRBJ1-1 TRBV2 many CASSGSPPGQHRSYTEAFF TGTGCCAGCAGTGGTTCCCCTCCGGGACAACATAGATCATACACTGAAGCTTTCTTT
TRBD2 TRBJ2-5 TRBV3-1 - CASTGLAGKETQYF TGTGCCAGCACCGGACTAGCGGGAAAGGAGACCCAGTACTTC
- TRBJ2-2 TRBV3-1 - CASSQDNWAGANTGELFF TGTGCCAGCAGCCAAGATAATTGGGCGGGCGCGAACACCGGGGAGCTGTTTTTT
- TRBJ2-7 TRBV6-5 many CASSYAGTRGPHEQYF TGTGCCAGCAGTTATGCAGGGACTAGGGGGCCACACGAGCAGTACTTC
TRBD2 TRBJ2-1 TRBV7-7 many CASSPTSGAQNEQFF TGTGCTAGCAGTCCTACTAGCGGGGCCCAAAATGAGCAGTTCTTC
- TRBJ2-7 TRBV15 many CATSSGDFSSYEQYF TGTGCCACCAGCAGCGGGGACTTCAGCTCCTACGAGCAGTACTTC
- TRBJ1-2 TRBV20-1 - CSARSAARDYGYTF TGCAGTGCTAGGTCGGCAGCGAGAGACTATGGCTACACCTTC
- TRBJ1-6 TRBV6-1 many CASQGRNSPLHF TGTGCCAGCCAGGGGAGGAATTCACCCCTCCACTTT
TRBD2 TRBJ2-7 TRBV6-2/TRBV6-3 few CASSYSREAGTSYEQYF TGTGCCAGCAGTTACTCCAGGGAAGCGGGGACCTCCTACGAGCAGTACTTC
- TRBJ2-7 TRBV18 many CASSPTTTYEQYF TGTGCCAGCTCACCGACTACCACCTACGAGCAGTACTTC
- TRBJ2-5 TRBV6-5 many CASSYSRGFQETQYF TGTGCCAGCAGTTACTCGAGAGGATTCCAAGAGACCCAGTACTTC
- TRBJ2-7 TRBV6-1 once CASRVATSYEQYF TGTGCCAGCAGGGTCGCTACTTCCTACGAGCAGTACTTC
- TRBJ2-5 TRBV20-1 many CSARAMTRGETQYF TGCAGTGCTAGAGCGATGACTAGGGGAGAGACCCAGTACTTC
TRBD1 TRBJ1-1 TRBV7-2 many CASSYTGVSTEAFF TGTGCCAGCAGCTATACAGGGGTTTCCACTGAAGCTTTCTTT
- TRBJ2-7 TRBV7-2 many CASSLAGLGSSSYEQYF TGTGCCAGCAGCTTAGCAGGTCTAGGGTCTTCCTCCTACGAGCAGTACTTC
TRBD2 TRBJ2-5 TRBV7-3 many CASSLGRGPQETQYF TGTGCCAGCAGCTTAGGGAGGGGACCACAAGAGACCCAGTACTTC
- TRBJ2-7 TRBV2 many CASSGGVADSYEQYF TGTGCCAGCAGTGGCGGGGTAGCGGACTCCTACGAGCAGTACTTC
- TRBJ2-2 TRBV28 many CASSLEVGELFF TGTGCCAGCAGCCTAGAGGTCGGGGAGCTGTTTTTT
- TRBJ1-2 TRBV12-3/TRBV12-4 many CASSPGEGGYTF TGTGCCAGCAGTCCGGGGGAGGGGGGCTACACCTTC
- TRBJ2-7 TRBV7-9 many CASSPGGVDEQYF TGTGCCAGCAGCCCCGGGGGAGTCGACGAGCAGTACTTC
- TRBJ1-1 TRBV29-1 many CSVAGRGTTEAFF TGCAGCGTTGCTGGCAGGGGAACCACTGAAGCTTTCTTT
- TRBJ2-7 TRBV20-1 many CSARVAAANNEQYF TGCAGTGCTAGAGTTGCGGCGGCCAATAACGAGCAGTACTTC
- TRBJ1-1 TRBV12-3/TRBV12-4 - CASSPTGPSSGAFF TGTGCCAGCAGTCCTACGGGGCCTTCTTCTGGGGCTTTCTTT
TRBD1 TRBJ1-5 TRBV6-1 many CASRTGSDQPQHF TGTGCCAGCAGGACAGGGTCGGATCAGCCCCAGCATTTT
- TRBJ2-7 TRBV27 many CASRRLQASSYEQYF TGTGCCAGCAGACGGTTACAGGCAAGCTCCTACGAGCAGTACTTC
- TRBJ1-2 TRBV19 many CASSIGRSYGYTF TGTGCCAGTAGTATCGGGCGGAGTTATGGCTACACCTTC
TRBD1 TRBJ1-1 TRBV19 many CASSAGTDTEAFF TGTGCCAGTAGTGCCGGGACAGACACTGAAGCTTTCTTT
- TRBJ2-7 TRBV2 few CASISEGYEQYF TGTGCCAGCATTTCGGAGGGCTACGAGCAGTACTTC
TRBD1 TRBJ1-2 TRBV28 - CASNVPGTGDWGYSF TGTGCCAGCAATGTGCCCGGGACAGGGGATTGGGGCTACAGCTTC
- TRBJ2-5 TRBV15 many CATSRDPGAGETQYF TGTGCCACCAGCAGAGATCCGGGGGCGGGCGAGACCCAGTACTTC
TRBD1 TRBJ1-5 TRBV28 - CASSAHGTGGNQPQHF TGTGCCAGCAGTGCTCACGGGACAGGGGGAAATCAGCCCCAGCATTTT
- TRBJ1-2 TRBV6-1 many CASTRPGESYGYTF TGTGCCAGCACCCGACCCGGGGAGAGCTATGGCTACACCTTC
TRBD1 TRBJ1-1 TRBV12-3/TRBV12-4 - CASSRTGAPMNTEAFF TGTGCCAGCAGTCGGACAGGGGCCCCCATGAACACTGAAGCTTTCTTT
- TRBJ2-4 TRBV5-1 - CASSFDPREDIKYF TGCGCCAGCAGCTTCGACCCTAGGGAGGACATTAAGTACTTC
TRBD2 TRBJ2-5 TRBV10-3 many CAISGGREETQYF TGTGCCATCAGTGGAGGGAGGGAGGAGACCCAGTACTTC